These 30 T cell receptor beta chains share one sample of origin, sequenced in a study of vaccination and CD4 T cells after COVID-19. No cognate antigen is known for these TCRs. Sequencing of cultured CD4+ T cell DNA used the Oncomine TCR Beta short-read assay. TCRdb reprocessed the PCR reads via MiXCR and lists one record per CDR3 protein. The table includes approximately 24,000 distinct CDR3 sequences, less than 35% detected once. Time point in this sample: late sampling 161 to 241 days after vaccination in a few convalescent patients. Indicated treatment: roughly 10-day PBMC culture with coronavirus spike peptide pools or control peptides (ViraFEST assay). The sequenced sample was CD4+ T cells from blood, cultured in vitro, obtained about 7 months after SARS-CoV-2 vaccination. The source is a human donor who had recovered from COVID-19.

This clonotype was recorded a few times. This chain links TRBV1 with TRBJ1-2; TRBD1 is the table's D call and was not checked against the DNA. TRBV1 is a documented pseudogene. The CDR3 loop spans 17 amino acids. The CDR3 spells CTSSQQDRVEGYYGYTF. DNA of the CDR3: TGCACCAGCAGCCAGCAAGACAGGGTTGAGGGCTACTATGGCTACACCTTC.

CDR3 residues: CASSSPPSAGGSQETQYF. The CDR3 DNA sequence: TGTGCCAGCAGCTCCCCGCCCTCAGCGGGAGGCTCCCAAGAGACCCAGTACTTC. The V call is TRBV27, the J call TRBJ2-5; 9 bases are a match to TRBD2. There are 18 residues in the CDR3. Germline V lookup: CDR1 MNHEY, CDR2 SMNVEV (reference sequence). With V trimmed by 6 bases and J by 1 base, 15 bases remained unmatched.

J is TRBJ2-5 and V is TRBV28; 7 positions match TRBD2. Germline V gene data show CDR1 as MDHEN and CDR2 as SYDVKM. This CDR3 contains 16 residues. V trimming: 5 bases; J trimming: 3 bases; junction bases outside the gene matches: 12. DNA for the CDR3: TGTGCCAGCAGTACAGAAACGGGAGGTAGGAAAGAGACCCAGTACTTC. It translates to CASSTETGGRKETQYF.

This clonotype is a singleton in its sample. V gene TRBV28 combines with J gene TRBJ2-1; D possibly corresponds to TRBD1 (6 bases). Germline CDR1 reads MDHEN; CDR2 reads SYDVKM. V lost 6 bases and J 1 base, leaving 16 bases between the germline ends. The CDR3 sequence is 16 residues long. The CDR3 region has the DNA TGTGCCAGCAGACTAACAGGGAGCAGGTCCTACAATGAGCAGTTCTTC. This translates into CASRLTGSRSYNEQFF.

As to this clonotype: A read error may produce the germline difference seen at one junction end. The V and J genes are TRBV7-9 and TRBJ2-5, with D possibly being TRBD2 (5 bases). Germline values: CDR1 SEHNR, CDR2 FQNEAQ (reference sequence). CDR3 length: 14 residues. The CDR3 DNA is TGTGCCGGCAGCTCGAACCCGGGGCAAGAGACCCAGTACTTC. Amino acid sequence: CAGSSNPGQETQYF. The full variable domain, completed using reference TRBV7-9 and TRBJ2-5, is DTGVSQNPRHKITKRGQNVTFRCDPISEHNRLYWYRQTLGQGPEFLTYFQNEAQLEKSRLLSDRFSAERPKGSFSTLEIQRTEQGDSAMYLCAGSSNPGQETQYFGPGTRLLVL.

This clonotype was seen once. The gene calls are TRBV14 and TRBJ2-7; D is perhaps TRBD1 or TRBD2 (5 bases each). This CDR3 is 13 amino acids long. Deletions cut 3 bases from V and 3 bases from J, with 9 bases between. Germline assignment: CDR1 SGHDN and CDR2 FVKESK. This CDR3 is CASSQRGRYEQYF. The CDR3, as DNA: TGTGCCAGCAGCCAGAGGGGCCGCTACGAGCAGTACTTC.

The V call is TRBV7-8, the J call TRBJ1-1, with 7 bases matching TRBD1. The V gene's germline CDR1 is SGHVS and CDR2 FQNEAQ. After removal of 2 bases from V and 0 bases from J, the junction contained 12 bases not matched to a gene. This CDR3 spans 18 amino acids. In DNA, the CDR3 is TGTGCCAGCAGCTTACCTCTAGGACAGGCAGCTATGAACACTGAAGCTTTCTTT. Residues: CASSLPLGQAAMNTEAFF. The complete variable domain, with remaining parts taken from reference TRBV7-8 and TRBJ1-1, reads GAGVSQSPRYKVAKRGQDVALRCDPISGHVSLFWYQQALGQGPEFLTYFQNEAQLDKSGLPSDRFFAERPEGSVSTLKIQRTQQEDSAVYLCASSLPLGQAAMNTEAFFGQGTRLTVV.

The chain employs TRBV28 and TRBJ2-3; 7 bases are a match to TRBD1. Germline V gene lookup returns CDR1 MDHEN and CDR2 SYDVKM. The CDR3 contains 14 residues. The junction had 5 bases not matched to a gene; V was cut back by 6 bases and J by 2 bases. The CDR3 here is CASRVQGVTDTQYF. The DNA for the CDR3 is TGTGCCAGCAGGGTCCAGGGGGTCACAGATACGCAGTATTTT.

This clonotype has more than one count but fewer than ten. V and J are TRBV20-1 and TRBJ1-2; TRBD1 matches at 7 bases. The germline gives CDR1 DFQATT, CDR2 SNEGSKA (reference sequence). This CDR3 has 13 residues. Trimming cost V 4 bases and J 4 bases; bases outside gene matches: 6. The CDR3: CSAKGQGGYGYTF. CDR3 DNA: TGCAGTGCTAAGGGCCAGGGGGGCTATGGCTACACCTTC.

V usage is TRBV15 and J usage is TRBJ2-2; D not certain. This CDR3 has 14 amino acids. The germline V gene encodes CDR1 LNHNV and CDR2 YYDKDF (reference sequence). V lost 3 bases, J lost 5 bases, and 10 bases lay in between. CDR3 in amino acids: CATSSGVETGELFF. The CDR3 coding sequence is TGTGCCACCAGCAGCGGAGTTGAAACCGGGGAGCTGTTTTTT.

V and J are TRBV18 and TRBJ2-6; the D is unclear. The CDR3 is 15 amino acids. Germline V gene lookup returns CDR1 KGHSH and CDR2 LQKENI. V was shortened by 3 bases and J by 2 bases, with 8 bases between the two germline ends. CDR3 sequence (DNA): TGTGCCAGCTCACCCCAAACAACTGGGGCCAACGTCCTGACTTTC. Amino acid sequence: CASSPQTTGANVLTF.

This sequence joins TRBV28 and TRBJ2-1, with a possible D match to TRBD1 (6 bases). V lost 3 bases and J lost 9, with 30 bases in between. The CDR3 loop spans 19 amino acids. The germline CDR1 and CDR2 sequences are MDHEN and SYDVKM. The CDR3 DNA reads TGTGCCAGCAGTTTGGGCGCAGGGGAGCACTTGGGAAGGTTTAGTGAGCAGTTCTTC. Translating it yields CASSLGAGEHLGRFSEQFF. Filled out from reference TRBV28 and TRBJ2-1, the complete variable domain reads DVKVTQSSRYLVKRTGEKVFLECVQDMDHENMFWYRQDPGLGLRLIYFSYDVKMKEKGDIPEGYSVSREKKERFSLILESASTNQTSMYLCASSLGAGEHLGRFSEQFFGPGTRLTVL.

The V gene is TRBV4-1, the J gene TRBJ2-6, with 8 nucleotides matching TRBD2. Germline values: CDR1 MGHRA, CDR2 YSYEKL. J gave up 0 bases and V 3 bases, and 1 base lay outside the gene matches. This CDR3 is 16 amino acids long. The CDR3 nucleotides are TGCGCCAGCAGCCACGGGAGGGCCTCTGGGGCCAACGTCCTGACTTTC. It specifies CASSHGRASGANVLTF.

This sequence joins TRBV19 and TRBJ1-5; 9 positions match TRBD1. With 7 bases clipped from V and 8 bases from J, the junction kept 12 bases outside the gene matches. The CDR3 has 15 residues. The germline V gene has CDR1 LNHDA and CDR2 SQIVND (reference sequence). The chain's CDR3 is CASTADRGRVKPQHF. CDR3 nucleotides: TGTGCCAGTACTGCGGACAGGGGTCGTGTTAAGCCCCAGCATTTT.

J is TRBJ2-1 and V is TRBV20-1; 12 nucleotides match TRBD2. Germline assignment: CDR1 DFQATT and CDR2 SNEGSKA (reference sequence). The CDR3 runs 17 residues. Trimming cost V 3 bases and J 4 bases; bases outside gene matches: 10. The chain's CDR3 is CSASPIGLAGRYNEQFF. The CDR3 coding sequence is TGCAGTGCTAGCCCAATCGGACTAGCGGGAAGGTACAATGAGCAGTTCTTC.

This clonotype was seen a handful of times. The chain links TRBV20-1 to TRBJ2-5, with TRBD2 matching over 16 bases. Looked up from germline, CDR1 is DFQATT and CDR2 is SNEGSKA (reference sequence). V shed 1 base and J 4 bases; nucleotides not matched to a gene: 6. The CDR3 covers 17 residues. The DNA of the CDR3 is TGCAGTGCTAGAGCCGGGACTAGCGGGAGGGGGGGAGAGACCCAGTACTTC. It encodes CSARAGTSGRGGETQYF.

The rearrangement joins TRBV10-3 to TRBJ2-5, with 8 positions matching TRBD2. Germline V gene data show CDR1 as ENHRY and CDR2 as SYGVKD. This CDR3 has 14 residues. J was trimmed by 5 bases and V by 7 bases; bases with no gene match: 9. In DNA, the CDR3 is TGTGCCATCAACCCCGGGACTAGAAGGGAGACCCAGTACTTC. This encodes CAINPGTRRETQYF.

This clonotype has more than one count but fewer than ten. The V gene is TRBV29-1, the J gene TRBJ2-5; a weak D match, TRBD1 (6 bases). CDR3 size: 15 residues. Germline V gene sequence: CDR1 SQVTM, CDR2 ANQGSEA. V lost 3 bases to trimming and J lost 5 bases, with 19 bases between them. The DNA of the CDR3 is TGCAGCGTTGATCTTTTGGGGGCTCAGGGTGAGACCCAGTACTTC. Its protein product is CSVDLLGAQGETQYF.

The chain is built from TRBV19 and TRBJ2-3; no definite D call. This CDR3 is 15 amino acids long. The V gene lost 3 bases and the J gene lost 4 bases, with 14 bases spanning the gap. Germline CDR1 and CDR2: LNHDA and SQIVND (reference sequence). The CDR3 DNA follows: TGTGCCAGTAGTATGGTCGGATGGCGCCCAGATACGCAGTATTTT. Its protein is CASSMVGWRPDTQYF.

This clonotype was observed a handful of times. This chain uses TRBV28 with TRBJ2-3; 10 nucleotides align to TRBD2. Looked up from germline, CDR1 is MDHEN and CDR2 is SYDVKM. J lost 6 bases, V lost 8 bases, and 8 bases had no gene match. There are 14 residues in the CDR3. The CDR3 sequence is CASGASGSGDTQYF. CDR3 nucleotides: TGTGCCAGCGGCGCTAGCGGGAGTGGTGATACGCAGTATTTT.

A note on this clonotype: Germline and junction disagree at one end, which may indicate a read error. The chain employs TRBV6-5 and TRBJ2-5; 7 nucleotides agree with TRBD2. Per the germline V gene, CDR1 is MNHEY and CDR2 is SVGAGI. The CDR3 runs to 15 residues. The CDR3 coding sequence is TGTACCAGCAGTTACGGGGGGAGCTCTCAAGAGACCCAGTACTTC. Its translation is CTSSYGGSSQETQYF.

This clonotype came up a few times. J is TRBJ1-2 and V is TRBV7-2, with 7 bases aligning to TRBD1. The germline V gene has CDR1 SGHTA and CDR2 FQGNSA. The CDR3 consists of 13 residues. The junction had 5 bases not matched to a gene; V was cut back by 3 bases and J by 7 bases. The CDR3 DNA reads TGTGCCAGCAGCTTGGGACAGACCCCTGGCTACACCTTC. This encodes CASSLGQTPGYTF.

Only one count was recorded for this clonotype. CDR3 sequence: CSAYRGPPRETQYF. CDR3 nucleotides: TGCAGCGCCTACAGGGGGCCCCCCCGGGAGACCCAGTACTTC. This rearrangement joins TRBV29-1 to TRBJ2-5; 9 bases are shared with TRBD1. Looked up from germline, CDR1 is SQVTM and CDR2 is ANQGSEA. The length of the CDR3 is 14 residues. The ends lost 7 bases at V and 5 bases at J; junction bases unmatched: 11. Looking up the rest from reference TRBV29-1 and TRBJ2-5 gives the full variable domain: SAVISQKPSRDICQRGTSLTIQCQVDSQVTMMFWYRQQPGQSLTLIATANQGSEATYESGFVIDKFPISRPNLTFSTLTVSNMSPEDSSIYLCSAYRGPPRETQYFGPGTRLLVL.

This clonotype was observed a handful of times. CDR3 region: CASSEWDGYNSPLHF. The DNA for the CDR3 is TGTGCCAGCAGTGAATGGGACGGCTATAATTCACCCCTCCACTTT. The chain links TRBV25-1 to TRBJ1-6; TRBD1 might be the D (5 bases). Germline values: CDR1 MGHDK, CDR2 SYGVNS. The CDR3 loop spans 15 amino acids. The V end was cut by 1 base, the J end by 3 bases, with 7 bases between.

This clonotype was observed a handful of times. The chain employs TRBV7-2 and TRBJ1-1; 7 bases agree with TRBD1. The V and J ends lost 4 bases and 4 bases, in that order; junction bases with no gene match: 9. The CDR3 is 15 residues long. Germline-derived CDR1 and CDR2 are SGHTA and FQGNSA. The CDR3 DNA reads as TGTGCCAGCAGCTCGGACGACAGGGCACCCACTGAAGCTTTCTTT. Its protein product is CASSSDDRAPTEAFF.

This clonotype was detected only a few times. V usage is TRBV28 and J usage is TRBJ1-1; D perhaps matches TRBD1 (6 bases). Between the trimmed V and J ends, which lost 6 bases and 0 bases, there was a span of 8 bases. Per germline, CDR1 MDHEN and CDR2 SYDVKM. This CDR3 contains 13 residues. The CDR3 nucleotides are TGTGCCAGCAGGGGGGCGATGAACACTGAAGCTTTCTTT. Residues: CASRGAMNTEAFF.

This clonotype showed up just a few times. V is TRBV28 and J is TRBJ1-2, with D perhaps matching TRBD1 (6 bases). The CDR3 spans 15 residues. The germline V gene encodes CDR1 MDHEN and CDR2 SYDVKM. V was cut by 2 bases and J by 1 base, with 11 bases left in between. CDR3 in DNA: TGTGCCAGCAGTTTAGGGGCAGGGGTTAACTATGGCTACACCTTC. Amino acid sequence: CASSLGAGVNYGYTF.

The rearrangement links TRBV20-1 to TRBJ2-7, with unresolved D. From germline, CDR1 is DFQATT and CDR2 SNEGSKA (reference sequence). Trimming removed 6 bases from V and 3 bases from J, with 12 bases in between. The CDR3 covers 12 residues. The CDR3 is CSAKDPIYEQYF. The CDR3 region has the DNA TGCAGTGCCAAGGACCCTATCTACGAGCAGTACTTC.

The chain joins TRBV20-1 to TRBJ2-3; TRBD2 aligns across 7 bases. This CDR3 has 14 residues. Per germline, CDR1 DFQATT and CDR2 SNEGSKA (reference sequence). Trimming cost V 3 bases and J 2 bases; bases outside gene matches: 5. CDR3 residues: CSASGGRNTDTQYF. Here the CDR3 DNA reads TGCAGTGCTAGCGGCGGGAGAAACACAGATACGCAGTATTTT.

This clonotype was observed a few times. The chain joins TRBV20-1 to TRBJ1-1; maybe TRBD1 (6 bases). The CDR3 runs to 11 residues. Germline CDR1 DFQATT, CDR2 SNEGSKA (reference sequence). CDR3 protein: CRGTGRTEAFF. The CDR3 coding sequence is TGCAGGGGTACAGGGAGAACTGAAGCTTTCTTT.